The rows below give T cell receptor beta chains drawn from one sample of a study of T cells in Graves' hyperthyroidism and ophthalmopathy. TCRdb re-analysed the multiplex PCR reads in MiXCR, keeping a single row per CDR3 protein. Of about 600,000 distinct CDR3 sequences in the sample, more than 14% were seen once. Sequencing input: blood. All receptors derive from a woman aged 45-59 years with Graves' ophthalmopathy. The CDR3 runs from the conserved cysteine through the conserved F or W. Each record gives: CDR3 protein, CDR3 DNA, D gene, J gene, clone size, V gene. A D gene is named only where the DNA matches it firmly. Clone size is stated in some rows and not others, as once, few, many or a class when expanded.

CASRMGRKANQPQHF,TGTGCCAGCAGAATGGGACGGAAAGCGAATCAGCCCCAGCATTTT,-,TRBJ1-5,many,TRBV12-3/TRBV12-4
CASSEPGSGRLEQYF,TGTGCCAGCAGTGAACCGGGGAGCGGGAGGCTCGAGCAGTACTTC,TRBD2,TRBJ2-7,many,TRBV2
CASSPAEQRPLHF,TGTGCCAGCAGCCCGGCGGAGCAACGACCCCTCCACTTT,-,TRBJ1-6,many,TRBV6-2/TRBV6-3
CASSSPSGRYNEQFF,TGTGCCAGCAGCTCCCCTAGCGGGAGGTACAATGAGCAGTTCTTC,TRBD2,TRBJ2-1,many,TRBV7-9
CASSQTADSLHEQYF,TGTGCCAGCAGTCAAACCGCGGACAGTCTCCACGAGCAGTACTTC,-,TRBJ2-7,-,TRBV28
CASSEKPSSNQPQHF,TGCGCCAGCAGCGAAAAACCTTCGAGCAATCAGCCCCAGCATTTT,-,TRBJ1-5,many,TRBV5-1
CSARSGTSVFYEQYF,TGCAGTGCTAGATCGGGGACTAGCGTTTTCTACGAGCAGTACTTC,TRBD2,TRBJ2-7,many,TRBV20-1
CASSYSGVAGVYNEQFF,TGTGCCAGCAGTTACTCAGGGGTAGCGGGAGTGTACAATGAGCAGTTCTTC,TRBD2,TRBJ2-1,many,TRBV6-5
CASSGTGNTGELLF,TGTGCCAGCAGTGGGACAGGGAACACCGGGGAGCTGTTGTTT,TRBD1,TRBJ2-2,once,TRBV6-1
CSAIAGTTDTQYF,TGCAGCGCGATAGCGGGGACCACAGATACGCAGTATTTT,TRBD2,TRBJ2-3,-,TRBV29-1
CASSPPHPGWRAFF,TGTGCCAGCAGCCCTCCTCATCCCGGGTGGAGGGCTTTCTTT,-,TRBJ1-1,many,TRBV7-9
CASSRKNYEQYF,TGTGCCAGCAGCCGAAAAAACTACGAGCAGTACTTC,-,TRBJ2-7,many,TRBV13
CASSIRQGVEKLFF,TGTGCCAGTAGTATTCGGCAGGGAGTGGAAAAACTGTTTTTT,-,TRBJ1-4,few,TRBV19
CASSQKNEAFF,TGCGCCAGCAGCCAAAAGAATGAAGCTTTCTTT,-,TRBJ1-1,-,TRBV4-1
CASSISEKHSGNTIYF,TGTGCCAGCAGTATATCAGAGAAACACTCTGGAAACACCATATATTTT,-,TRBJ1-3,few,TRBV2